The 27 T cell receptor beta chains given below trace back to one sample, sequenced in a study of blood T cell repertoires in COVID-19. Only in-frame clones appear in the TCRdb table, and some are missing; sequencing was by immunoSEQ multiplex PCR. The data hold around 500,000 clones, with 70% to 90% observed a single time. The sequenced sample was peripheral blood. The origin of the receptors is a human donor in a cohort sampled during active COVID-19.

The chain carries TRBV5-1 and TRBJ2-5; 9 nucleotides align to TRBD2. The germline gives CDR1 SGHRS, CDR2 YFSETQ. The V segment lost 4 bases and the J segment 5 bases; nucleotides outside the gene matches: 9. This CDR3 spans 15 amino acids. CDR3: CASSVAGGPGETQYF. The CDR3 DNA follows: TGCGCCAGCAGCGTTGCGGGAGGGCCCGGGGAGACCCAGTACTTC.

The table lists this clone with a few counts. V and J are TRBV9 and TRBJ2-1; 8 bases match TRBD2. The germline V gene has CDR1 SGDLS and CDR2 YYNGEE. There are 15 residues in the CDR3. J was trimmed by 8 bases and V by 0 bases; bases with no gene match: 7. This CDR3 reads CASSVDQREFDEQFF. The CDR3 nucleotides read TGTGCCAGCAGCGTAGACCAGCGGGAGTTCGATGAGCAGTTCTTC. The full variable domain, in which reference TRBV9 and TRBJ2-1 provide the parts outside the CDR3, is DSGVTQTPKHLITATGQRVTLRCSPRSGDLSVYWYQQSLDQGLQFLIQYYNGEERAKGNILERFSAQQFPDLHSELNLSSLELGDSALYFCASSVDQREFDEQFFGPGTRLTVL.

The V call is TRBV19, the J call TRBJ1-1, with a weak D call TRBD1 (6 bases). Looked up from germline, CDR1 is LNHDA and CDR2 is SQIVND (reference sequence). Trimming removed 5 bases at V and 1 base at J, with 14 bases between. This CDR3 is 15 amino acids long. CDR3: CASSPRQAPNTEAFF. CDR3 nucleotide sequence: TGTGCCAGTAGTCCGAGACAGGCTCCGAACACTGAAGCTTTCTTT.

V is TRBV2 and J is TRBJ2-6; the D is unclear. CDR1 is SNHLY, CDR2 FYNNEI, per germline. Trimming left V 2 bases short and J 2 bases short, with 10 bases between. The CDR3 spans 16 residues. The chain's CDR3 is CASSEYRVTGANVLTF. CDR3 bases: TGTGCCAGCAGTGAATATAGAGTAACTGGGGCCAACGTCCTGACTTTC.

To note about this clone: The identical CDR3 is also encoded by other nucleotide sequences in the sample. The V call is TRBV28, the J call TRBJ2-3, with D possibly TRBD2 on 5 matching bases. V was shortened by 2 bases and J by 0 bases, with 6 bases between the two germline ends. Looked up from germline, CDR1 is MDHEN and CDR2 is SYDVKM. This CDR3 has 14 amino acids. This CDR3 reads CASSLSGSTDTQYF. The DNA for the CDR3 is TGTGCCAGCAGTTTAAGCGGAAGCACAGATACGCAGTATTTT.

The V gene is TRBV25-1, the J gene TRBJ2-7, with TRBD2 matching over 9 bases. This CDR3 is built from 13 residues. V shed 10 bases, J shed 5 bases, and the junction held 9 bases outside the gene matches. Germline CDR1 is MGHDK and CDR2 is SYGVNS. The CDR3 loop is CATCDLAGNEQYF. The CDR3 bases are TGTGCCACCTGTGATCTAGCGGGAAACGAGCAGTACTTC.

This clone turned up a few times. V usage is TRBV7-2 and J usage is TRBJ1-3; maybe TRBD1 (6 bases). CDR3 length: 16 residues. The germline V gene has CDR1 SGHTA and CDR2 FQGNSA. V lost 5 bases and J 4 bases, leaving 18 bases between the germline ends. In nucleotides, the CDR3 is TGTGCCAGCAGCGGGGGACCACAGGGCCCCGGAAACACCATATATTTT. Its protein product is CASSGGPQGPGNTIYF.

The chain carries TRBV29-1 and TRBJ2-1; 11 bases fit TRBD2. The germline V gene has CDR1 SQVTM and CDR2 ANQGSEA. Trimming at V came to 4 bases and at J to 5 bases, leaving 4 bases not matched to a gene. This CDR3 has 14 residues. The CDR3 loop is CSVGGTSGNNEQFF. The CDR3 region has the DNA TGCAGCGTTGGTGGGACTAGCGGCAACAATGAGCAGTTCTTC.

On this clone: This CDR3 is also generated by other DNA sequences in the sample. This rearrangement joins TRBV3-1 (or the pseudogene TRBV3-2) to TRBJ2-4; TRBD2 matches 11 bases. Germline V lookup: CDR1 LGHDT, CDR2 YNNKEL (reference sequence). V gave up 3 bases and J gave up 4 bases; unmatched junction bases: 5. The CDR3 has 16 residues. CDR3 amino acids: CASSHTLAGGKNIQYF. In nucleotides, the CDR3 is TGTGCCAGCAGCCATACCCTAGCGGGAGGAAAAAACATTCAGTACTTC.

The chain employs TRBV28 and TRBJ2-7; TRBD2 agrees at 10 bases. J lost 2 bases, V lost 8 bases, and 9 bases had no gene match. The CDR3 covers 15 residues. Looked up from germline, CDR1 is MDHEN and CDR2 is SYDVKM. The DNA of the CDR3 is TGTGCCAGCTCCCAACTAGCGGGGACTGCCTACGAGCAGTACTTC. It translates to CASSQLAGTAYEQYF. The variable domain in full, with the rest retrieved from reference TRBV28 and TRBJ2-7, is DVKVTQSSRYLVKRTGEKVFLECVQDMDHENMFWYRQDPGLGLRLIYFSYDVKMKEKGDIPEGYSVSREKKERFSLILESASTNQTSMYLCASSQLAGTAYEQYFGPGTRLTVT.

The CDR3 sequence: CASSLHRDSGYTF. DNA for the CDR3: TGCGCCAGCAGCTTGCACAGGGATTCTGGCTACACCTTC. The chain recombines TRBV5-1 with TRBJ1-2, with D possibly being TRBD1 (6 bases). The V end lost 1 base, the J end lost 7 bases, and 11 bases lay between the germline ends. CDR3 length: 13 amino acids. Germline V gene lookup returns CDR1 SGHRS and CDR2 YFSETQ.

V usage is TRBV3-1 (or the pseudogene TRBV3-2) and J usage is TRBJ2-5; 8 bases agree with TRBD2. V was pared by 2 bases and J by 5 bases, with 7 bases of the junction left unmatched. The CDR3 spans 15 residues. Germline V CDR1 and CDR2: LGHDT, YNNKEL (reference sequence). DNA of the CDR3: TGTGCCAGCAGCCAATTCCTAGCGGGTTACGAGACCCAGTACTTC. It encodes CASSQFLAGYETQYF.

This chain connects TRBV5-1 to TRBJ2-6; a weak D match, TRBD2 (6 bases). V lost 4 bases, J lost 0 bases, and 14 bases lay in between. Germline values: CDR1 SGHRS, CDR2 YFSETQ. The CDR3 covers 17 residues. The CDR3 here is CASSRGTDRSGANVLTF. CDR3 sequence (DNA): TGCGCCAGCAGCCGGGGGACGGACCGCTCTGGGGCCAACGTCCTGACTTTC. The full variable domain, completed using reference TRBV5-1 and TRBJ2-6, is KAGVTQTPRYLIKTRGQQVTLSCSPISGHRSVSWYQQTPGQGLQFLFEYFSETQRNKGNFPGRFSGRQFSNSRSEMNVSTLELGDSALYLCASSRGTDRSGANVLTFGAGSRLTVL.

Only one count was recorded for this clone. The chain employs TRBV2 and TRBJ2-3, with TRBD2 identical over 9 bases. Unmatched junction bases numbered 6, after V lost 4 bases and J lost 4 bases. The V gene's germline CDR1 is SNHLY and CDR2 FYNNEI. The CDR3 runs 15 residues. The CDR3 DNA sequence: TGTGCCAGCAGTGGGAGACTAGCGGTCCCAGATACGCAGTATTTT. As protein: CASSGRLAVPDTQYF.

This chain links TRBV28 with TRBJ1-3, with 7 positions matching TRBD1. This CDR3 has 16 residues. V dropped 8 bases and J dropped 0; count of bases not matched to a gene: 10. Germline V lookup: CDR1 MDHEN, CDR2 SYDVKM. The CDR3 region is CASGTPGGLSGNTIYF. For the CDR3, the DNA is TGTGCCAGCGGGACGCCAGGGGGACTCTCTGGAAACACCATATATTTT.

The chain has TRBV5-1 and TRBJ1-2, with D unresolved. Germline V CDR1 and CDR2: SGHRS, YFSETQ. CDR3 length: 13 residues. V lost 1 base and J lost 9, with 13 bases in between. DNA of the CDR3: TGCGCCAGCAGCTTGATGGGCGAGAAGAGCTACACCTTC. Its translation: CASSLMGEKSYTF.

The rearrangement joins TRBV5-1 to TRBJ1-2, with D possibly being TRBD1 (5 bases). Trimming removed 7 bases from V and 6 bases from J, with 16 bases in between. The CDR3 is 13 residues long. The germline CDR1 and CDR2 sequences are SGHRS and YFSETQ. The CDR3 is CASRAWGDDGYTF. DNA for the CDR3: TGCGCCAGCCGGGCGTGGGGGGATGATGGCTACACCTTC.

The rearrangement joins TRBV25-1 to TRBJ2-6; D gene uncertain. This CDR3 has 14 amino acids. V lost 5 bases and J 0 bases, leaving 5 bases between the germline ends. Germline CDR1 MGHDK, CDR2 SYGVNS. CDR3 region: CASSLSSGANVLTF. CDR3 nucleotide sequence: TGTGCCAGCAGTCTTAGCTCTGGGGCCAACGTCCTGACTTTC.

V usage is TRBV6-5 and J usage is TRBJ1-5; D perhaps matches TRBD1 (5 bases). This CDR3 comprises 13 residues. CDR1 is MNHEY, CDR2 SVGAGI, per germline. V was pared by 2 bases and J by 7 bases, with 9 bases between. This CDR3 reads CASSYGRAQPQHF. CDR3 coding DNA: TGTGCCAGCAGTTACGGCAGGGCCCAGCCCCAGCATTTT.

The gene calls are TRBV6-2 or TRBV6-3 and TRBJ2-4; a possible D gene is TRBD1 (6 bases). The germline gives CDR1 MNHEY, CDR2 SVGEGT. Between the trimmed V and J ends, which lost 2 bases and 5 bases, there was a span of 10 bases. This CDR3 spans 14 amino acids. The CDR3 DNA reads TGTGCCAGCAGTTACGGGTCAGGGGAAAACATTCAGTACTTC. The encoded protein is CASSYGSGENIQYF.

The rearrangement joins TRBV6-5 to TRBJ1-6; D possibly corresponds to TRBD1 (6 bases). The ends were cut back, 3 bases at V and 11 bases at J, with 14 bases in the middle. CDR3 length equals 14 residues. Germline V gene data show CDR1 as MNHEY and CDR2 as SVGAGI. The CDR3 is CASSYSTGTTPLHF. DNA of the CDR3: TGTGCCAGCAGTTATTCTACAGGGACGACACCCCTCCACTTT.

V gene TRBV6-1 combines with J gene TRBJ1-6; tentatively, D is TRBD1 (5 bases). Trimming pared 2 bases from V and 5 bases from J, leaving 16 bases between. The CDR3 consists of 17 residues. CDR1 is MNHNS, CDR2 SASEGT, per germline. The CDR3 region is CASSEQPWGGNNSPLHF. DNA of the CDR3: TGTGCCAGCAGTGAACAGCCCTGGGGGGGGAATAATTCACCCCTCCACTTT.

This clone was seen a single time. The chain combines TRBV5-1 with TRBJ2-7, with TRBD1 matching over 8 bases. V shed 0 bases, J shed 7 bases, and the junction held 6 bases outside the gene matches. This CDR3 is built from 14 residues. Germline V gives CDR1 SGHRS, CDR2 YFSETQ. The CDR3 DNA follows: TGCGCCAGCAGCTTGGATCCTAACAGGGGGGAGCAGTACTTC. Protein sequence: CASSLDPNRGEQYF. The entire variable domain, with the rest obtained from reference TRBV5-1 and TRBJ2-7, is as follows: KAGVTQTPRYLIKTRGQQVTLSCSPISGHRSVSWYQQTPGQGLQFLFEYFSETQRNKGNFPGRFSGRQFSNSRSEMNVSTLELGDSALYLCASSLDPNRGEQYFGPGTRLTVT.

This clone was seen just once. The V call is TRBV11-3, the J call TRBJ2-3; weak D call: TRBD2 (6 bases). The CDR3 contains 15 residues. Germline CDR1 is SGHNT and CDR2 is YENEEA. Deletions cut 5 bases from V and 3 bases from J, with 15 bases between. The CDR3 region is CASSPGGPVTDTQYF. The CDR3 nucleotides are TGTGCCAGCAGCCCTGGAGGGCCAGTGACAGATACGCAGTATTTT.

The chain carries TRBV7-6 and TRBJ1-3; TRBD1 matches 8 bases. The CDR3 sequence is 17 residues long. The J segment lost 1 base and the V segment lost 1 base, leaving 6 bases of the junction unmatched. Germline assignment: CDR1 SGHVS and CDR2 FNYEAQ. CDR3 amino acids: CASSLGAGGTSGNTIYF. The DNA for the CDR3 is TGTGCCAGCAGCTTAGGGGCAGGGGGCACGTCTGGAAACACCATATATTTT.

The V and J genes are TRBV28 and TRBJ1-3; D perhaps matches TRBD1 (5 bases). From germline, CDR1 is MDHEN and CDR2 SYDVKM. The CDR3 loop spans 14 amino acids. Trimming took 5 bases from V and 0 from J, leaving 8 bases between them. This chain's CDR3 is CASSDSFSGNTIYF. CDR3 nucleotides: TGTGCCAGCAGTGACAGTTTCTCTGGAAACACCATATATTTT.

The CDR3 region is CATSDLGLVPNTDTQYF. CDR3 DNA: TGTGCCACCAGTGATTTGGGACTGGTGCCTAACACAGATACGCAGTATTTT. The gene calls are TRBV24-1 and TRBJ2-3, with D possibly TRBD2 on 5 matching bases. Between the trimmed V and J ends, which lost 0 bases and 2 bases, there was a span of 14 bases. The CDR3 runs to 17 residues. Germline V gives CDR1 KGHDR, CDR2 SFDVKD.